This T cell receptor beta chain is from a study of patients and donors after allogeneic stem cell transplantation. Germline CDR1 and CDR2: SNHLY and FYNNEI. The CDR3 is made up of 13 amino acids. Between the trimmed V and J ends, which lost 6 bases and 5 bases, there was a span of 13 bases. TCRdb called the RT-PCR reads again in MiXCR, with one record for every CDR3 protein. The profile covers about 87,000 distinct CDR3 sequences, with around 5% appearing a single time and about 3% taken by the ten largest. Specimen: blood, either unsorted or a sorted T cell fraction (not recorded which). V gene TRBV2 combines with J gene TRBJ2-5; the D call may be TRBD1 or TRBD2 (5 bases each). The TCR originated in a human donor who was either an allogeneic HSCT recipient or a stem cell or donor lymphocyte infusion donor (not recorded which). It is not recorded whose cells these are; they may come from a transplant donor. This CDR3 is CASRSGTLETQYF. CDR3 nucleotides: TGTGCCAGCAGATCCGGGACGCTGGAGACCCAGTACTTC.